One sample yielded the 30 T cell receptor beta chains listed below, sequenced in a study of blood T cell repertoires in COVID-19. The table came from immunoSEQ multiplex PCR; TCRdb's copy has only in-frame clones and leaves some out. The table shows fewer than 70,000 clones, with roughly nine tenths occurring only once. Material for sequencing was peripheral blood. Every receptor here comes from a man in his fifties with acute or convalescent COVID-19.

The J gene is TRBJ2-5, the V gene TRBV29-1; 10 bases match TRBD1. V was pared by 4 bases and J by 3 bases, with 5 bases of the junction left unmatched. This CDR3 has 14 amino acids. Per germline, CDR1 SQVTM and CDR2 ANQGSEA. The CDR3 nucleotides read TGCAGCGTTGGCGGGGACAGGGGAAAAGAGACCCAGTACTTC. Its translation: CSVGGDRGKETQYF.

The gene calls are TRBV19 and TRBJ1-3; no clear D gene. Germline CDR1 reads LNHDA; CDR2 reads SQIVND (reference sequence). This CDR3 is built from 14 residues. The ends were cut back, 8 bases at V and 0 bases at J, with 11 bases in the middle. This CDR3 is CASSTVSSGNTIYF. The CDR3 region has the DNA TGTGCCAGTTCTACAGTAAGCTCTGGAAACACCATATATTTT.

This sequence joins TRBV2 and TRBJ1-1, with 7 bases aligning to TRBD1. The J segment lost 8 bases and the V segment lost 4 bases, leaving 7 bases of the junction unmatched. Germline V gene lookup returns CDR1 SNHLY and CDR2 FYNNEI. CDR3 length: 13 amino acids. This CDR3 is CASSVEGASEAFF. The CDR3 DNA sequence: TGTGCCAGCAGTGTGGAGGGGGCGTCGGAAGCTTTCTTT. The full variable domain, completed using reference TRBV2 and TRBJ1-1, is EPEVTQTPSHQVTQMGQEVILRCVPISNHLYFYWYRQILGQKVEFLVSFYNNEISEKSEIFDDQFSVERPDGSNFTLKIRSTKLEDSAMYFCASSVEGASEAFFGQGTRLTVV.

This clone was detected once. The chain recombines TRBV10-2 with TRBJ1-3; D call uncertain. Looked up from germline, CDR1 is WSHSY and CDR2 is SAAADI. The CDR3 covers 15 residues. V shed 2 bases and J shed 1 base, with 9 bases lying between them. CDR3 protein: CASSEPWRSGNTIYF. CDR3 DNA: TGCGCCAGCAGTGAGCCTTGGCGGTCTGGAAACACCATATATTTT.

The chain links TRBV9 to TRBJ2-3; 12 positions match TRBD2. V shed 4 bases, J shed 0 bases, and the junction held 6 bases outside the gene matches. The CDR3 length is 17 residues. The V gene's germline CDR1 is SGDLS and CDR2 YYNGEE. The CDR3 coding sequence is TGTGCCAGCAGCCCTACCGGGACTAGCGGGAGCACAGATACGCAGTATTTT. Residues: CASSPTGTSGSTDTQYF.

This chain uses TRBV5-8 with TRBJ2-1; no clear D gene. This CDR3 has 14 amino acids. Germline CDR1 and CDR2: SGHTS and YDEGEE. V was cut by 0 bases and J by 1 base, with 5 bases left in between. The CDR3 sequence is CASSLGRSYNEQFF. In DNA form, the CDR3 reads TGTGCCAGCAGCTTGGGCAGGTCCTACAATGAGCAGTTCTTC.

The J gene is TRBJ2-3, the V gene TRBV28; a possible D gene is TRBD2 (5 bases). Per germline, CDR1 MDHEN and CDR2 SYDVKM. V lost 6 bases and J 3 bases, leaving 7 bases between the germline ends. The CDR3 has 12 amino acids. The CDR3 reads CASRDSTDTQYF. The CDR3 DNA reads TGTGCCAGCAGGGACTCGACAGATACGCAGTATTTT.

The gene calls are TRBV3-1 (or the pseudogene TRBV3-2) and TRBJ2-2; D is unresolved. V was shortened by 4 bases and J by 3 bases, with 6 bases between the two germline ends. This CDR3 region has 13 residues. Germline V gives CDR1 LGHDT, CDR2 YNNKEL (reference sequence). CDR3 residues: CASSPSYTGELFF. DNA for the CDR3: TGTGCCAGCAGCCCTTCGTACACCGGGGAGCTGTTTTTT.

V gene TRBV19 combines with J gene TRBJ2-1, with TRBD2 matching 7 bases. CDR3 length equals 13 residues. The germline CDR1 and CDR2 sequences are LNHDA and SQIVND (reference sequence). The V segment lost 1 base and the J segment 14 bases; nucleotides outside the gene matches: 8. CDR3 sequence: CASSIGAGTKEFF. As DNA, the CDR3 is TGTGCCAGTAGTATAGGGGCCGGGACTAAGGAGTTCTTC.

This clone occurred once. This sequence joins TRBV19 and TRBJ2-3; 9 bases are a match to TRBD1. This CDR3 spans 15 amino acids. V lost 6 bases, J lost 2 bases, and 6 bases stayed unmatched. Germline values: CDR1 LNHDA, CDR2 SQIVND (reference sequence). The CDR3 nucleotides read TGTGCCAGTAGACACAGGGGGCTGAACACAGATACGCAGTATTTT. Residues: CASRHRGLNTDTQYF.

The chain couples TRBV7-2 to TRBJ1-1, with 7 bases aligning to TRBD1. Germline values: CDR1 SGHTA, CDR2 FQGNSA. The CDR3 consists of 13 residues. V was pared by 5 bases and J by 4 bases, with 4 bases of the junction left unmatched. The CDR3 DNA follows: TGTGCCAGCAGCACCTACAGGGGCACTGAAGCTTTCTTT. Translated, it gives CASSTYRGTEAFF.

The chain has TRBV7-9 and TRBJ1-4; D possibly corresponds to TRBD1 (5 bases). The V gene lost 1 base and the J gene lost 6 bases, with 9 bases spanning the gap. CDR1 and CDR2 from the germline V gene are SEHNR and FQNEAQ (reference sequence). This CDR3 comprises 14 residues. The CDR3 sequence: CASSLGGAHEKLFF. CDR3 nucleotides: TGTGCCAGCAGCTTAGGTGGGGCGCATGAAAAACTGTTTTTT. The full variable domain, rest sourced from reference TRBV7-9 and TRBJ1-4, is DTGVSQNPRHKITKRGQNVTFRCDPISEHNRLYWYRQTLGQGPEFLTYFQNEAQLEKSRLLSDRFSAERPKGSFSTLEIQRTEQGDSAMYLCASSLGGAHEKLFFGSGTQLSVL.

The genes are TRBV5-4 and TRBJ1-4; D is perhaps TRBD1 (6 bases). Germline V lookup: CDR1 SGHNT, CDR2 YYREEE (reference sequence). Trimming took off 0 bases at V and 8 bases at J, with 11 bases between the two ends. This CDR3 is built from 14 residues. CDR3 bases: TGTGCCAGCAGCTTGGCAGGGGTGAGGGAAAAACTGTTTTTT. Translation: CASSLAGVREKLFF.

V is TRBV15 and J is TRBJ2-5, with 10 bases lining up with TRBD2. Germline CDR1 and CDR2: LNHNV and YYDKDF (reference sequence). This CDR3 contains 13 residues. With 1 base clipped from V and 7 bases from J, the junction kept 0 bases outside the gene matches. CDR3 sequence reads: CATSRGLAGTQYF. The CDR3 coding sequence is TGTGCCACCAGCAGAGGACTAGCGGGGACCCAGTACTTC.

This chain links TRBV6-5 with TRBJ1-4; D perhaps matches TRBD1 (5 bases). V was clipped by 0 bases and J by 7 bases, with 9 bases between them. The CDR3 loop spans 14 amino acids. Germline V gene sequence: CDR1 MNHEY, CDR2 SVGAGI. The CDR3 here is CASSYSSGGEKLFF. CDR3 nucleotide sequence: TGTGCCAGCAGTTACTCCTCCGGGGGTGAAAAACTGTTTTTT.

V is TRBV30 and J is TRBJ2-4, with D maybe TRBD1 (5 bases). V dropped 2 bases and J dropped 1 base, with 9 bases sitting between them. Germline CDR1 GTSNPN, CDR2 SVGIG (reference sequence). The CDR3 length is 14 residues. CDR3 residues: CAWSTGVAKNIQYF. The DNA of the CDR3 is TGTGCCTGGAGTACAGGAGTCGCCAAAAACATTCAGTACTTC.

V gene TRBV30 combines with J gene TRBJ1-2, with D uncertain. V shed 1 base and J shed 4 bases, with 28 bases lying between them. The CDR3 is made up of 19 amino acids. Looked up from germline, CDR1 is GTSNPN and CDR2 is SVGIG (reference sequence). The CDR3 is CAWSARLARGGRQIYGYTF. In DNA, the CDR3 is TGTGCCTGGAGTGCTCGTCTGGCTAGAGGCGGCCGTCAAATCTATGGCTACACCTTC.

In its sample, this clone was seen a few times. The rearrangement uses TRBV6-5 and TRBJ2-7; tentatively, D is TRBD1 (6 bases). Germline loops: CDR1 MNHEY, CDR2 SVGAGI. This CDR3 contains 13 residues. The V end lost 4 bases, the J end lost 4 bases, and 11 bases lay between the germline ends. CDR3 nucleotides: TGTGCCAGCAGTTCAGGGGAAATTTACGAGCAGTACTTC. Protein: CASSSGEIYEQYF.

This clone occurred a few times. This chain uses TRBV7-6 with TRBJ2-3; D uncertain. The V gene's germline CDR1 is SGHVS and CDR2 FNYEAQ. V was cut by 1 base and J by 0 bases, with 5 bases left in between. The length of the CDR3 is 14 residues. The CDR3 is CASSLVQSTDTQYF. DNA of the CDR3: TGTGCCAGCAGCTTAGTCCAGAGCACAGATACGCAGTATTTT.

This clone was picked up one time. V gene TRBV27 combines with J gene TRBJ1-1, with a weak D call TRBD1 (6 bases). CDR1 and CDR2 (germline): MNHEY, SMNVEV (reference sequence). V was trimmed by 4 bases and J by 6 bases, leaving 15 bases between them. The CDR3 is 14 residues long. CDR3 sequence: CASSSHRDRAEAFF. CDR3 DNA: TGTGCCAGCAGTTCCCACAGGGATCGGGCTGAAGCTTTCTTT.

The chain recombines TRBV28 with TRBJ1-2; D gene unclear. Trimming stripped 2 bases from V and 8 bases from J, with 12 bases between. The CDR3 contains 13 residues. Germline values: CDR1 MDHEN, CDR2 SYDVKM. CDR3 coding DNA: TGTGCCAGCAGTTTAGGAACAGTGGGCGGCTACACCTTC. Protein product: CASSLGTVGGYTF.

J is TRBJ2-1 and V is TRBV9; 7 nucleotides line up with TRBD1. CDR3 length equals 15 residues. V was clipped by 5 bases and J by 6 bases; unmatched bases: 11. Germline V gives CDR1 SGDLS, CDR2 YYNGEE. This CDR3 reads CASSPTGTDINEQFF. The CDR3 DNA sequence: TGTGCCAGCAGTCCTACCGGGACAGATATCAATGAGCAGTTCTTC.

The CDR3 nucleotides are TGTGCCAGCAGCCTGCAGGGGGCGGAGAGCATTCAGTACTTC. Its translation is CASSLQGAESIQYF. This sequence joins TRBV5-4 and TRBJ2-4, with 8 bases fitting TRBD1. Losses at the gene ends were 4 bases for V and 9 bases for J; bases not matched to a gene: 9. CDR3 length: 14 amino acids. Germline V gives CDR1 SGHNT, CDR2 YYREEE (reference sequence).

A single count supports this clone. The chain has TRBV18 and TRBJ1-2; no reliable D call. This CDR3 has 15 amino acids. Trimming took off 6 bases at V and 4 bases at J, with 18 bases between the two ends. Germline V CDR1 and CDR2: KGHSH, LQKENI. CDR3 sequence: CASSPREGWSYGYTF. CDR3 sequence (DNA): TGTGCCAGCTCCCCTCGGGAGGGTTGGTCCTATGGCTACACCTTC.

This rearrangement joins TRBV27 to TRBJ2-1; TRBD2 matches 10 bases. The J segment lost 6 bases and the V segment lost 4 bases, leaving 9 bases of the junction unmatched. The germline CDR1 and CDR2 sequences are MNHEY and SMNVEV (reference sequence). The CDR3 has 16 residues. CDR3 region: CASSWTSGLRGNEQFF. CDR3 DNA sequence: TGTGCCAGCAGTTGGACTAGCGGTTTACGGGGCAATGAGCAGTTCTTC.

The chain links TRBV28 to TRBJ1-1, with 7 positions matching TRBD1. The germline V gene has CDR1 MDHEN and CDR2 SYDVKM. The CDR3 covers 17 residues. V was pared by 6 bases and J by 1 base, with 14 bases of the junction left unmatched. CDR3 region: CASRYPVGGRGNTEAFF. The CDR3 nucleotides are TGTGCCAGCAGATACCCAGTAGGGGGCAGGGGGAACACTGAAGCTTTCTTT. Full variable domain (remainder filled in from reference TRBV28 and TRBJ1-1): DVKVTQSSRYLVKRTGEKVFLECVQDMDHENMFWYRQDPGLGLRLIYFSYDVKMKEKGDIPEGYSVSREKKERFSLILESASTNQTSMYLCASRYPVGGRGNTEAFFGQGTRLTVV.

The chain combines TRBV19 with TRBJ1-3, with D possibly TRBD1 on 5 matching bases. Trimming stripped 6 bases from V and 4 bases from J, with 16 bases between. The length of the CDR3 is 15 residues. In germline, CDR1 is LNHDA, CDR2 SQIVND (reference sequence). CDR3 DNA: TGTGCCAGTAGCCTCTGGGGGGATTCCGGAAACACCATATATTTT. Its translation is CASSLWGDSGNTIYF.

The genes are TRBV27 and TRBJ2-1, with 10 bases fitting TRBD2. This CDR3 comprises 15 residues. Germline-derived CDR1 and CDR2 are MNHEY and SMNVEV (reference sequence). V trimming: 6 bases; J trimming: 5 bases; junction bases outside the gene matches: 7. In DNA, the CDR3 is TGTGCCAGCAGAGAAGCGGGAGGGCTCAACAATGAGCAGTTCTTC. This codes for CASREAGGLNNEQFF.

This chain uses TRBV9 with TRBJ2-2, with 9 bases aligning to TRBD1. Germline trimming cut 4 bases from V and 7 bases from J; bases unmatched to any gene: 5. CDR3 length: 14 amino acids. Germline-derived CDR1 and CDR2 are SGDLS and YYNGEE. This CDR3 is CASSPGQGIGELFF. CDR3 in DNA: TGTGCCAGCAGCCCCGGACAGGGGATCGGGGAGCTGTTTTTT. Combining the CDR3 with reference TRBV9 and TRBJ2-2 gives the whole variable domain DSGVTQTPKHLITATGQRVTLRCSPRSGDLSVYWYQQSLDQGLQFLIQYYNGEERAKGNILERFSAQQFPDLHSELNLSSLELGDSALYFCASSPGQGIGELFFGEGSRLTVL.

The chain uses TRBV12-3 or TRBV12-4 and TRBJ1-1; D gene uncertain. Trimming removed 5 bases from V and 6 bases from J, with 7 bases in between. The CDR3 has 11 amino acids. The CDR3 bases are TGTGCCAGCAGTATTACGGCTGAAGCTTTCTTT. Translating it yields CASSITAEAFF.